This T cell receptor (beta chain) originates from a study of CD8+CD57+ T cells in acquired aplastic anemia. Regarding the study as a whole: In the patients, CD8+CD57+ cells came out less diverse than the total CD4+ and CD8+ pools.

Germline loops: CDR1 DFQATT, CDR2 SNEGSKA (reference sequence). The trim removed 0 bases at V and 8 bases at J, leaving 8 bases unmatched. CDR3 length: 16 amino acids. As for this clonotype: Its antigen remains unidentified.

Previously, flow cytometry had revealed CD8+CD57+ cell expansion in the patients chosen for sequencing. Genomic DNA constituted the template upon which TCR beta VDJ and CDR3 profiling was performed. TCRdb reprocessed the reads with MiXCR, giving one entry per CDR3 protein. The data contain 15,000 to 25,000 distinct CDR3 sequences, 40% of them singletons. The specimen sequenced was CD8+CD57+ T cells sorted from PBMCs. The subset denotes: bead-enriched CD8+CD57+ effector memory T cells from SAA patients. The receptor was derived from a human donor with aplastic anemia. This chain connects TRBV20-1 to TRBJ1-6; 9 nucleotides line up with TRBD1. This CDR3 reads CSARDALWTGDSPLHF. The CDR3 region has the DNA TGCAGTGCTAGAGATGCCCTATGGACAGGGGATTCACCCCTCCACTTT.